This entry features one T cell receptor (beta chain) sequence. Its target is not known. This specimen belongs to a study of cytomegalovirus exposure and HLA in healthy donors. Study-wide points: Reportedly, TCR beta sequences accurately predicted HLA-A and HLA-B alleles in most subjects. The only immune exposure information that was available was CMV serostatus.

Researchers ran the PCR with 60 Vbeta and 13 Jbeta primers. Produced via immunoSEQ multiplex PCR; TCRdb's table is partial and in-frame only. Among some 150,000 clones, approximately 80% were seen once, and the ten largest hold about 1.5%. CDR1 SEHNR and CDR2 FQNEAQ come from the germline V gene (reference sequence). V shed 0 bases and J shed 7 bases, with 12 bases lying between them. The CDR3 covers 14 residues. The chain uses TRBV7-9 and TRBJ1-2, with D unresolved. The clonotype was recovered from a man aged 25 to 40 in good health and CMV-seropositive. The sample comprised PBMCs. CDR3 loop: CASSLAQGSGGYTF. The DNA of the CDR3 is TGTGCCAGCAGCTTAGCGCAAGGGAGTGGTGGCTACACCTTC.